A selection of T cell receptor beta chains follows, all from one sample in a study of OX40 agonist ivuxolimab in advanced cancers. Clones were read by immunoSEQ multiplex PCR, and TCRdb kept only the in-frame ones, dropping some. Altogether more than 45,000 clones are present, roughly nine tenths being singletons, with the ten largest covering 3% to 4%. Sequenced here: CD4+ or CD8+ T cells sorted from blood, sampled in a trial of the OX40 agonist ivuxolimab. The receptors come from an adult with an advanced solid tumor such as melanoma, head and neck, liver or kidney cancer. The CDR3 runs from the conserved cysteine through the conserved F or W. Fields, in order: J gene, V gene, clone size, D gene, CDR3 protein, CDR3 DNA. The D gene is left open where the match is weak. The size entry is marked missing in some rows and otherwise reads once, few, many or a size class.

j_call: TRBJ1-5; v_call: TRBV28; clone_size: NA; d_call: NA; cdr3_aa: CASSYGQGRQPQHF; cdr3_nt: TGTGCCAGCAGTTACGGGCAGGGCAGACAGCCCCAGCATTTT
j_call: TRBJ2-3; v_call: TRBV19; clone_size: NA; d_call: TRBD2; cdr3_aa: CASSIEAAGGNTDTQYF; cdr3_nt: TGTGCCAGTAGTATTGAGGCGGCGGGAGGAAACACAGATACGCAGTATTTT
j_call: TRBJ2-5; v_call: TRBV6-6; clone_size: once; d_call: TRBD1; cdr3_aa: CASSLGGIETQYF; cdr3_nt: TGTGCCAGCAGTTTAGGGGGCATAGAGACCCAGTACTTC
j_call: TRBJ2-1; v_call: TRBV4-3; clone_size: NA; d_call: TRBD1; cdr3_aa: CASSQGTGTTYNEQFF; cdr3_nt: TGCGCCAGCAGCCAAGGGACAGGAACGACCTACAATGAGCAGTTCTTC
j_call: TRBJ2-1; v_call: TRBV29-1; clone_size: once; d_call: TRBD2; cdr3_aa: CSVEPPAGAYNEQFF; cdr3_nt: TGCAGCGTTGAACCCCCAGCGGGAGCTTACAATGAGCAGTTCTTC
j_call: TRBJ2-2; v_call: TRBV7-9; clone_size: once; d_call: TRBD1; cdr3_aa: CASSRTGGITGELFF; cdr3_nt: TGTGCCAGCAGCCGGACAGGGGGTATCACCGGGGAGCTGTTTTTT
j_call: TRBJ2-7; v_call: TRBV10-1; clone_size: NA; d_call: TRBD2; cdr3_aa: CASSEPFSGRARNYEQYF; cdr3_nt: TGCGCCAGCAGTGAGCCGTTTAGCGGGAGGGCCCGAAACTACGAGCAGTACTTC
j_call: TRBJ2-7; v_call: TRBV2; clone_size: NA; d_call: TRBD2; cdr3_aa: CATRTSGSSYEQYF; cdr3_nt: TGTGCCACGAGGACTAGCGGGAGCTCCTACGAGCAGTACTTC
j_call: TRBJ1-5; v_call: TRBV27; clone_size: NA; d_call: NA; cdr3_aa: CASRGGGNQPQHF; cdr3_nt: TGTGCCAGCAGAGGGGGGGGCAATCAGCCCCAGCATTTT
j_call: TRBJ2-5; v_call: TRBV4-1; clone_size: NA; d_call: NA; cdr3_aa: CASSREGETQYF; cdr3_nt: TGCGCCAGCAGCCGTGAGGGGGAGACCCAGTACTTC
j_call: TRBJ2-6; v_call: TRBV6-5; clone_size: NA; d_call: NA; cdr3_aa: CASKTRTGANVLTF; cdr3_nt: TGTGCCAGCAAAACAAGAACTGGGGCCAACGTCCTGACTTTC
j_call: TRBJ1-5; v_call: TRBV5-6; clone_size: NA; d_call: NA; cdr3_aa: CASSLGGPHQPQHF; cdr3_nt: TGTGCCAGCAGCCTAGGAGGGCCGCATCAGCCCCAGCATTTT
j_call: TRBJ2-6; v_call: TRBV10-1; clone_size: NA; d_call: NA; cdr3_aa: CASSAQSRANVLTF; cdr3_nt: TGCGCCAGCAGCGCACAAAGTCGGGCCAACGTCCTGACTTTC
j_call: TRBJ2-1; v_call: TRBV4-2; clone_size: once; d_call: NA; cdr3_aa: CASSLDGGGSMNEQFF; cdr3_nt: TGTGCCAGCAGCCTAGACGGGGGCGGGAGTATGAATGAGCAGTTCTTC
j_call: TRBJ2-3; v_call: TRBV11-2; clone_size: once; d_call: NA; cdr3_aa: CASTSAVGGTDTQYF; cdr3_nt: TGTGCCAGCACCTCCGCGGTGGGGGGCACAGATACGCAGTATTTT
j_call: TRBJ2-5; v_call: TRBV19; clone_size: NA; d_call: TRBD2; cdr3_aa: CASSTLAGEETQYF; cdr3_nt: TGTGCCAGTAGTACTTTAGCGGGAGAGGAGACCCAGTACTTC
j_call: TRBJ2-7; v_call: TRBV5-1; clone_size: NA; d_call: NA; cdr3_aa: CASSLSWQTTYEQYF; cdr3_nt: TGCGCCAGCAGCTTGAGTTGGCAGACCACCTACGAGCAGTACTTC
j_call: TRBJ2-7; v_call: TRBV15; clone_size: NA; d_call: NA; cdr3_aa: CATATRGDYEQYF; cdr3_nt: TGTGCCACAGCGACCAGGGGGGATTACGAGCAGTACTTC
j_call: TRBJ1-5; v_call: TRBV28; clone_size: NA; d_call: TRBD1; cdr3_aa: CASSSRTGADYQPQHF; cdr3_nt: TGTGCCAGCAGTTCTCGGACAGGGGCGGATTATCAGCCCCAGCATTTT
j_call: TRBJ2-1; v_call: TRBV19; clone_size: NA; d_call: NA; cdr3_aa: CASSIGSRSYNEQFF; cdr3_nt: TGTGCCAGTAGTATAGGTAGCCGCTCCTACAATGAGCAGTTCTTC
j_call: TRBJ2-7; v_call: TRBV18; clone_size: few; d_call: NA; cdr3_aa: CASTPDRTYEQYF; cdr3_nt: TGTGCCAGCACACCCGACAGGACCTACGAGCAGTACTTC
j_call: TRBJ2-7; v_call: TRBV5-1; clone_size: NA; d_call: TRBD2; cdr3_aa: CASSLGLAGTYEQYF; cdr3_nt: TGCGCCAGCTCCCTGGGACTAGCGGGAACGTACGAGCAGTACTTC
j_call: TRBJ2-7; v_call: TRBV5-6; clone_size: once; d_call: NA; cdr3_aa: CASSLMASNYPSYEQYF; cdr3_nt: TGTGCCAGCAGCTTGATGGCTAGCAACTATCCCTCCTACGAGCAGTACTTC
j_call: TRBJ2-5; v_call: TRBV7-9; clone_size: NA; d_call: NA; cdr3_aa: CASSRGETQYF; cdr3_nt: TGTGCCAGCAGCCGTGGGGAGACCCAGTACTTC
j_call: TRBJ2-1; v_call: TRBV27; clone_size: NA; d_call: NA; cdr3_aa: CASSPGQSYNEQFF; cdr3_nt: TGTGCCAGCAGTCCTGGACAGTCCTACAATGAGCAGTTCTTC
j_call: TRBJ2-1; v_call: TRBV14; clone_size: NA; d_call: TRBD2; cdr3_aa: CASSHGLAGGPYNEQFF; cdr3_nt: TGTGCCAGCAGCCACGGACTAGCGGGAGGGCCCTACAATGAGCAGTTCTTC
j_call: TRBJ1-5; v_call: TRBV27; clone_size: NA; d_call: NA; cdr3_aa: CASSLSRGRQPQHF; cdr3_nt: TGTGCCAGCAGTTTATCGAGGGGGAGGCAGCCCCAGCATTTT
j_call: TRBJ1-2; v_call: TRBV7-2; clone_size: NA; d_call: NA; cdr3_aa: CASFPLGDNYGYTF; cdr3_nt: TGTGCCAGCTTCCCGTTGGGGGATAACTATGGCTACACCTTC
j_call: TRBJ2-1; v_call: TRBV11-2; clone_size: NA; d_call: TRBD2; cdr3_aa: CASSLESGRGYNEQFF; cdr3_nt: TGTGCCAGCAGCTTAGAAAGCGGGAGGGGGTACAATGAGCAGTTCTTC
j_call: TRBJ2-1; v_call: TRBV9; clone_size: NA; d_call: NA; cdr3_aa: CASSTTDDYNEQFF; cdr3_nt: TGTGCCAGCAGCACCACGGACGACTACAATGAGCAGTTCTTC
j_call: TRBJ1-2; v_call: TRBV18; clone_size: NA; d_call: NA; cdr3_aa: CASSPEANYGYTF; cdr3_nt: TGTGCCAGCTCACCAGAGGCTAACTATGGCTACACCTTC
j_call: TRBJ2-5; v_call: TRBV7-2; clone_size: NA; d_call: TRBD2; cdr3_aa: CASSKSLAGATRETQYF; cdr3_nt: TGTGCCAGCAGCAAGAGCCTAGCGGGAGCAACGCGGGAGACCCAGTACTTC
j_call: TRBJ2-7; v_call: TRBV27; clone_size: NA; d_call: NA; cdr3_aa: CASSHRKEHYEQYF; cdr3_nt: TGTGCCAGCAGTCACCGGAAGGAGCACTACGAGCAGTACTTC
j_call: TRBJ2-7; v_call: TRBV4-1; clone_size: NA; d_call: NA; cdr3_aa: CASSQGEGGYEQYF; cdr3_nt: TGCGCCAGCAGCCAAGGGGAGGGGGGCTACGAGCAGTACTTC
j_call: TRBJ1-4; v_call: TRBV4-2; clone_size: NA; d_call: NA; cdr3_aa: CASSQGRGSNEKLFF; cdr3_nt: TGTGCCAGCAGCCAAGGGCGGGGCTCTAATGAAAAACTGTTTTTT
j_call: TRBJ1-3; v_call: TRBV30; clone_size: NA; d_call: NA; cdr3_aa: CAWQTGHSGNTIYF; cdr3_nt: TGTGCCTGGCAGACAGGACACTCTGGAAACACCATATATTTT
j_call: TRBJ1-1; v_call: TRBV7-6; clone_size: NA; d_call: NA; cdr3_aa: CASSPSWGGNTEAFF; cdr3_nt: TGTGCCAGCAGCCCTTCGTGGGGGGGGAACACTGAAGCTTTCTTT
j_call: TRBJ2-3; v_call: TRBV11-3; clone_size: once; d_call: NA; cdr3_aa: CASSPPLGDTQYF; cdr3_nt: TGTGCCAGCAGCCCTCCACTTGGGGATACGCAGTATTTT
j_call: TRBJ1-1; v_call: TRBV13; clone_size: NA; d_call: NA; cdr3_aa: CASSSRGDTEAFF; cdr3_nt: TGTGCCAGCAGCTCCCGCGGAGACACTGAAGCTTTCTTT
j_call: TRBJ2-7; v_call: TRBV28; clone_size: NA; d_call: TRBD1; cdr3_aa: CASSILLTGKDEQYF; cdr3_nt: TGTGCCAGCAGCATCCTCCTGACAGGGAAGGACGAGCAGTACTTC
j_call: TRBJ2-7; v_call: TRBV4-3; clone_size: NA; d_call: TRBD1; cdr3_aa: CASSQEQGAAYEQYF; cdr3_nt: TGCGCCAGCAGCCAAGAACAGGGGGCGGCCTACGAGCAGTACTTC
j_call: TRBJ2-3; v_call: TRBV6-5; clone_size: NA; d_call: NA; cdr3_aa: CASSYSAQLDTQYF; cdr3_nt: TGTGCCAGCAGTTACTCGGCCCAGTTGGATACGCAGTATTTT
j_call: TRBJ1-4; v_call: TRBV4-3; clone_size: NA; d_call: NA; cdr3_aa: CASSQDFATNEKLFF; cdr3_nt: TGCGCCAGCAGCCAGGATTTTGCAACTAATGAAAAACTGTTTTTT
j_call: TRBJ1-5; v_call: TRBV27; clone_size: medium-sized; d_call: NA; cdr3_aa: CASSLAVNQPQHF; cdr3_nt: TGTGCCAGCAGTTTAGCAGTCAATCAGCCCCAGCATTTT
j_call: TRBJ2-1; v_call: TRBV19; clone_size: NA; d_call: NA; cdr3_aa: CASSRRVSYNEQFF; cdr3_nt: TGTGCCAGTAGTCGCCGGGTATCCTACAATGAGCAGTTCTTC
j_call: TRBJ2-7; v_call: TRBV7-8; clone_size: NA; d_call: NA; cdr3_aa: CASSSRALTYEQYF; cdr3_nt: TGTGCCAGCAGCTCGCGGGCACTCACCTACGAGCAGTACTTC
j_call: TRBJ1-2; v_call: TRBV4-3; clone_size: NA; d_call: NA; cdr3_aa: CASSQGVSDYGYTF; cdr3_nt: TGCGCCAGCAGCCAAGGAGTATCAGACTATGGCTACACCTTC
j_call: TRBJ2-1; v_call: TRBV4-2; clone_size: NA; d_call: TRBD2; cdr3_aa: CASSQDFGGRGYNEQFF; cdr3_nt: TGTGCCAGCAGCCAAGATTTCGGCGGGAGGGGCTACAATGAGCAGTTCTTC